Detailed here is one TCR beta chain. Its antigen is not identified. The entry originates in a study of monozygotic twins with inflammatory bowel disease. Findings of the study overall: Concordance status among twins (concordant versus discordant) showed no link to repertoire similarity, possibly from limited power. Fewer shared clonotypes with others were found in IBD patients than in healthy twins, especially with disease activity.

TCRdb reprocessed the 5' RACE reads, keeping one entry per CDR3 protein, no DNA. The table for this sample gives over 100,000 distinct CDR3 sequences. This CDR3 contains 11 residues. Germline loops: CDR1 DFQATT, CDR2 SNEGSKA (reference sequence). The sequence was collected from a human donor with ulcerative colitis or Crohn's disease, or a healthy co-twin of an affected twin (not recorded which). This chain links TRBV20-1 with TRBJ1-2; TCRdb's assignment of TRBD1 cannot be checked, as there is no DNA. The specimen sequenced was blood. CDR3 sequence reads: CSARTGDGYTF.